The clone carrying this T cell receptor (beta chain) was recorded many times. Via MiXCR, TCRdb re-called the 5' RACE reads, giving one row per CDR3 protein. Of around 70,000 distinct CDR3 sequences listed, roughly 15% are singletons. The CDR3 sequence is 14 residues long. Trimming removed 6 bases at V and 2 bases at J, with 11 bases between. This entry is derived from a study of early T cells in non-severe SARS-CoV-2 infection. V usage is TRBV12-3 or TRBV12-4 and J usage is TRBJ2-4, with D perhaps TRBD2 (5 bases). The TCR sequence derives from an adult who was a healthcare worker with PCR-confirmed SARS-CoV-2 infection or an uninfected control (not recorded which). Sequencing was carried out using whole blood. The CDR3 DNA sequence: TGTGCCAGCAGCTTCGACGGGACCAAAAACATTCAGTACTTC. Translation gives CASSFDGTKNIQYF.